Sequencing of this T cell receptor (beta chain) was carried out in a study of shared clonotypes between healthy human individuals. In regard to this clone: The target antigen is unknown.

Several immunoSEQ 96-well plates shared each subset's DNA, each plate a replicate. Each PCR replicate from the sorted subsets contained around 200 ng DNA, which is tens of thousands of T cell genomes. TCRdb's copy holds only in-frame clones and misses some; the assay was immunoSEQ multiplex PCR. The table lists around 2,000,000 clones, about 93% of them singletons. Overall study results and limits: Apart from blood, nothing was sampled; tissue repertoires likely differ.

The naive CD8 subset, CD45RO-negative cells positively selected for CCR7, excluded terminally differentiated effector memory CD45RA+ cells. This clonotype was sampled from a man in his late teens or twenties in good health. Some clones in this sample may be carry-over from other donors' samples. Sequencing was done on a sample of naive CD8+ T cells from PBMCs.

CDR3 region: CASSLGWGEETQYF. The CDR3 DNA reads TGTGCCAGCAGCTTAGGTTGGGGGGAGGAGACCCAGTACTTC. This chain connects TRBV7-2 to TRBJ2-5; tentative D call: TRBD2 (6 bases). Germline CDR1 and CDR2: SGHTA and FQGNSA. The ends were cut back, 1 base at V and 5 bases at J, with 11 bases in the middle. The CDR3 has 14 residues. Filled out from reference TRBV7-2 and TRBJ2-5, the complete variable domain reads GAGVSQSPSNKVTEKGKDVELRCDPISGHTALYWYRQSLGQGLEFLIYFQGNSAPDKSGLPSDRFSAERTGGSVSTLTIQRTQQEDSAVYLCASSLGWGEETQYFGPGTRLLVL.